The 21 T cell receptor beta chains in this list originate from one sample, sequenced in a study of technical replicates of blood from four donors. The repertoire was sequenced with immunoSEQ multiplex PCR; TCRdb's copy has only in-frame clones and lacks some. The profile shows about 100,000 clones, 90% to 95% of them singletons. Sequencing was done on a sample of T cells isolated from PBMCs. These receptors were collected from a human donor in good health.

This clone was seen just once. The rearrangement joins TRBV10-3 to TRBJ1-2; D is possibly TRBD1 (5 bases). CDR3 size: 14 residues. Germline V CDR1 and CDR2: ENHRY, SYGVKD. Trimming shortened V by 10 bases and J by 3 bases, and 18 bases separated the two germline ends. The CDR3 is CATTNRFSDYGYTF. CDR3 DNA sequence: TGTGCCACGACCAACAGGTTTTCGGACTATGGCTACACCTTC.

This chain's CDR3 is CASSQPRTGSNYGYTF. The DNA of the CDR3 is TGCGCCAGCAGCCAACCTAGGACAGGGTCTAACTATGGCTACACCTTC. The rearrangement links TRBV4-1 to TRBJ1-2; 8 bases are shared with TRBD1. Germline V gene data show CDR1 as MGHRA and CDR2 as YSYEKL. The V segment lost 2 bases and the J segment 0 bases; nucleotides outside the gene matches: 5. This CDR3 spans 16 amino acids.

The rearrangement links TRBV29-1 to TRBJ2-7; D is unclear. Germline CDR1 SQVTM, CDR2 ANQGSEA. V was shortened by 5 bases and J by 6 bases, with 8 bases between the two germline ends. This CDR3 comprises 10 residues. In DNA, the CDR3 is TGCAGCGTTCGAGGTTCCGAGCAGTACTTC. Protein product: CSVRGSEQYF.

V and J are TRBV28 and TRBJ2-1; 9 positions agree with TRBD2. CDR1 MDHEN and CDR2 SYDVKM come from the germline V gene. V lost 7 bases and J lost 1; bases outside the gene matches: 14. The CDR3 contains 18 residues. The CDR3 here is CASKELAGVYRSYNEQFF. DNA for the CDR3: TGTGCCAGCAAGGAACTAGCGGGCGTTTACCGTTCCTACAATGAGCAGTTCTTC.

The rearrangement uses TRBV6-6 and TRBJ2-5, with 7 bases identical to TRBD2. The trim removed 2 bases at V and 1 base at J, leaving 1 base unmatched. The germline V gene has CDR1 MNHNY and CDR2 SVGAGI (reference sequence). CDR3 length equals 14 residues. CDR3: CASSYSGAQETQYF. CDR3 DNA sequence: TGTGCCAGCAGTTACAGCGGGGCCCAAGAGACCCAGTACTTC.

The rearrangement links TRBV27 to TRBJ2-7; 8 bases are a match to TRBD2. Germline loops: CDR1 MNHEY, CDR2 SMNVEV (reference sequence). The CDR3 is made up of 15 amino acids. J gave up 3 bases and V 5 bases, and 9 bases lay outside the gene matches. The CDR3 loop is CASSRKRERDYEQYF. The CDR3 DNA reads TGTGCCAGCAGTCGGAAGCGGGAGCGGGACTACGAGCAGTACTTC.

The chain couples TRBV5-1 to TRBJ2-4, with a possible D match to TRBD2 (5 bases). V dropped 0 bases and J dropped 3 bases, with 10 bases sitting between them. The CDR3 runs 15 residues. Germline V gives CDR1 SGHRS, CDR2 YFSETQ. The CDR3 loop reads CASSLDTGSKNIQYF. In DNA, the CDR3 is TGCGCCAGCAGCTTGGATACGGGGAGCAAAAACATTCAGTACTTC.

Here the CDR3 DNA reads TGTGCCAGCAGCGTAGGGCGGGAGGCCGGGGATGAGCAGTTCTTC. Translation: CASSVGREAGDEQFF. The chain uses TRBV6-4 and TRBJ2-1; 8 bases map to TRBD2. The CDR3 is 15 residues long. Germline CDR1 and CDR2: MRHNA and SNTAGT. The junction had 12 bases not matched to a gene; V was cut back by 6 bases and J by 8 bases.

This clone was detected only once. The chain recombines TRBV5-4 with TRBJ2-5; TRBD2 might be the D (5 bases). The CDR3 consists of 15 residues. Germline-derived CDR1 and CDR2 are SGHNT and YYREEE (reference sequence). V gave up 1 base and J gave up 3 bases, with 13 bases separating them. The CDR3 loop is CASSLLSLGEETQYF. The CDR3 coding sequence is TGTGCCAGCAGCTTGTTGTCCCTCGGGGAAGAGACCCAGTACTTC.

The gene calls are TRBV7-8 and TRBJ2-7; D ambiguous. This CDR3 contains 17 residues. Deletions cut 0 bases from V and 0 bases from J, with 15 bases between. Germline V lookup: CDR1 SGHVS, CDR2 FQNEAQ. CDR3 DNA: TGTGCCAGCAGCTTAGCCCTCCTTTCACAGATCTCCTACGAGCAGTACTTC. It specifies CASSLALLSQISYEQYF.

The rearrangement links TRBV29-1 to TRBJ2-5; 8 positions agree with TRBD1. Per germline, CDR1 SQVTM and CDR2 ANQGSEA. Trimming removed 4 bases from V and 3 bases from J; junction bases left unmatched: 1. The CDR3 spans 12 residues. The CDR3, as DNA: TGCAGCGTTGCAGGGGGCGAAGAGACCCAGTACTTC. Translating it yields CSVAGGEETQYF.

This clone occurred a few times. The J gene is TRBJ2-1, the V gene TRBV10-3; 11 bases match TRBD2. The length of the CDR3 is 14 residues. Germline CDR1 reads ENHRY; CDR2 reads SYGVKD. Trimming took 10 bases from V and 8 from J; bases not matched to a gene: 10. This CDR3 is CATLGLAGGDEQFF. CDR3 DNA sequence: TGTGCCACCCTAGGACTAGCGGGCGGAGATGAGCAGTTCTTC.

V and J are TRBV28 and TRBJ1-4, with 10 bases matching TRBD1. Germline trimming cut 10 bases from V and 8 bases from J; bases unmatched to any gene: 10. There are 14 residues in the CDR3. CDR1 and CDR2 (germline): MDHEN, SYDVKM. The CDR3: CATLTGTGVEKLFF. DNA for the CDR3: TGTGCCACCCTGACCGGGACAGGGGTCGAAAAACTGTTTTTT.

V gene TRBV30 combines with J gene TRBJ1-5; a weak D match, TRBD1 (6 bases). Looked up from germline, CDR1 is GTSNPN and CDR2 is SVGIG (reference sequence). V lost 0 bases, J lost 3 bases, and 9 bases lay in between. The CDR3 contains 14 residues. CDR3 nucleotides: TGTGCCTGGAGTGTAGGGGGTCCCAATCAGCCCCAGCATTTT. Its protein product is CAWSVGGPNQPQHF.

V is TRBV28 and J is TRBJ1-5, with TRBD1 matching over 10 bases. The CDR3 extends over 15 amino acids. Germline loops: CDR1 MDHEN, CDR2 SYDVKM. Trimming at V came to 3 bases and at J to 8 bases, leaving 7 bases not matched to a gene. CDR3 region: CASSLGTGDREPQHF. CDR3 coding DNA: TGTGCCAGCAGTTTGGGGACAGGGGATAGAGAGCCCCAGCATTTT.

The chain recombines TRBV2 with TRBJ1-2; the D gene is possibly TRBD1 (5 bases). Germline assignment: CDR1 SNHLY and CDR2 FYNNEI. The CDR3 has 13 amino acids. V was shortened by 6 bases and J by 4 bases, with 12 bases between the two germline ends. Written as DNA, the CDR3 is TGTGCCAGCAGAGAGTCACAGGTCTATGGCTACACCTTC. This codes for CASRESQVYGYTF.

The chain uses TRBV7-2 and TRBJ2-7; TRBD1 might be the D (6 bases). Germline values: CDR1 SGHTA, CDR2 FQGNSA. The CDR3 sequence is 14 residues long. Trimming took off 3 bases at V and 3 bases at J, with 12 bases between the two ends. The CDR3 here is CASSFGQLFYEQYF. For the CDR3, the DNA is TGTGCCAGCAGCTTCGGACAGCTCTTCTACGAGCAGTACTTC.

This chain joins TRBV15 and TRBJ2-3; TRBD2 matches at 10 bases. The V and J ends lost 2 bases and 4 bases, in that order; junction bases with no gene match: 3. The CDR3 spans 15 residues. Germline V CDR1 and CDR2: LNHNV, YYDKDF (reference sequence). CDR3 in DNA: TGTGCCACCAGCAGAACTAGCGGGGTCTCAGATACGCAGTATTTT. This gives the protein CATSRTSGVSDTQYF.

The rearrangement links TRBV4-1 to TRBJ2-1; TRBD1 matches 7 bases. CDR1 is MGHRA and CDR2 is YSYEKL in the germline V gene. This CDR3 region has 16 residues. V was clipped by 3 bases and J by 2 bases; unmatched bases: 7. The CDR3 DNA reads TGCGCCAGCAGCCACCTGGAGACAGGGCCCTACAATGAGCAGTTCTTC. This codes for CASSHLETGPYNEQFF.

This rearrangement joins TRBV19 to TRBJ2-7, with a weak D call TRBD2 (6 bases). Trimming removed 3 bases at V and 3 bases at J, with 9 bases between. The length of the CDR3 is 13 residues. The germline V gene has CDR1 LNHDA and CDR2 SQIVND (reference sequence). CDR3 amino acids: CASSMPGSYEQYF. The CDR3 DNA reads TGTGCCAGTAGTATGCCCGGGAGCTACGAGCAGTACTTC.

The chain couples TRBV10-2 to TRBJ2-1; 8 bases match TRBD1. The CDR3 contains 15 residues. The trim removed 6 bases at V and 0 bases at J, leaving 4 bases unmatched. Germline CDR1 is WSHSY and CDR2 is SAAADI. The CDR3: CASRGTGGSYNEQFF. CDR3 DNA sequence: TGCGCCAGCAGGGGTACAGGGGGCTCCTACAATGAGCAGTTCTTC.